This TCR beta chain appears in the sequencing data of a study of blood T cells in healthy people across ages (dated by TCRdb to between 2015 and 2017). About the investigation overall: In model experiments, template switching captured roughly one uniquely barcoded TCR beta cDNA molecule for every two T cells. The study analyzed two additional independent replicas of 1 million unique cDNA reads from the same blood draw for two donors, one aged 18 to 29 and one aged 80 or older. The study measured age-related changes in TCR beta repertoire diversity using deep sequencing normalized with unique cDNA molecular identifiers. To avoid experimental bias, donors of different ages were distributed randomly across sequencing lanes. The donors were divided into four age groups: young (average around 17 years), middle-aged (almost 40), aged (about 62) and long-lived (about 84).

Study-wide conclusions, independent of this receptor: As age increased, observed TCR beta diversity per million T cells dropped in a roughly linear way, and a significant reduction was already evident by age roughly 36. Conclusive comparison of naive and antigen-experienced compartments was prevented by the profiling of bulk unsorted PBMCs. Estimates of total diversity based on one million sequenced T cells were regarded as lower bounds and as underestimates. Donor CMV infection status was unknown, potentially confounding age-related changes in expanded clonotypes. There was a strong correlation between observed TCR beta diversity and the percentage of naive T cells measured by flow cytometry. Compared with the aged group, the long-lived group had more naive CD4+ T cells, fewer expanded clones and increased TCR diversity, a pattern suggesting age selection.

This clonotype turned up a few times. Its antigen remains undetermined. The record has no base qualities; no much larger clone is one base away. Receptor libraries were prepared by 5' RACE. A second PCR of about 7 to 12 cycles was run with a J-beta primer mix and a sample-barcoded 5' primer. A unique molecular identifier was introduced onto each TCR beta cDNA molecule by a template-switch 5' adaptor carrying 12 random nucleotides. Each sample yielded at least 2.5 million CDR3-containing paired-end reads. All of the RNA was converted into first-strand cDNA using the Mint cDNA synthesis kit, with a TRBC-specific oligonucleotide serving as the primer. Following uracil-DNA glycosylase treatment, a first 18-cycle PCR with universal primers M1SS and BC2_uni_R was performed on all cDNA. Concerning the study's data processing: For normalization, 1 million high-quality reads were randomly selected from each sample, with every read carrying a distinct molecular identifier. Reads sharing molecular identifiers were discarded rather than binned into consensus sequences. CDR3 identification, clonotype clustering and error correction used MiTCR with a Q25 quality threshold and the strictest error-elimination algorithm. A nonparametric unseen species model using Euler transformation provided a lower-bound estimate of total TCR beta diversity. TCRdb applied fastp at Q25 and MiXCR to the public reads, then kept only in-frame beta chains. Entries are consolidated by CDR3 protein sequence, retaining the most common genes and DNA. TCRdb's processing, not the study's, gives the V and J calls here. A total of over 1,500,000 distinct CDR3 sequences appear in this sample, 35% to 50% of them only once. 23% of the sample goes to the ten largest clones.

Systemically healthy Caucasian individuals from Russia, around 39 in total and aged about 6 to 100 years, were included as donors. About 10 milliliters of peripheral blood were collected from each donor into EDTA-treated Vacutainer tubes. Ficoll-Paque density-gradient centrifugation was used to isolate PBMCs, with at least 7 million per sample. Trizol reagent was used to extract total RNA from PBMCs, with at least 6 micrograms per sample. For every donor, flow cytometry on a PBMC aliquot measured the percentage of naive CD45RAhigh/CD27high T cells. Sequenced input: blood. This clonotype originated in a human donor in good health.

The DNA sequence is TGCGCCAGCAGTGAGTCTGCAGGGGGCTCCTACAATGAGCAGTTCTTC. It is translated as CASSESAGGSYNEQFF. Recombination connected TRBV10-2 to TRBJ2-1; TRBD1 aligns with 7 central bases. The junction shows trimming of 0 bases on V and 0 bases on J, and the gene matches do not reach 2 bases of it. Its CDR3 holds 16 amino acids, cysteine through phenylalanine. The entry retains the CDR3 DNA only, 48 bases that are in frame from base 1. Looking up the germline V gene yields CDR1 WSHSY and CDR2 SAAADI.